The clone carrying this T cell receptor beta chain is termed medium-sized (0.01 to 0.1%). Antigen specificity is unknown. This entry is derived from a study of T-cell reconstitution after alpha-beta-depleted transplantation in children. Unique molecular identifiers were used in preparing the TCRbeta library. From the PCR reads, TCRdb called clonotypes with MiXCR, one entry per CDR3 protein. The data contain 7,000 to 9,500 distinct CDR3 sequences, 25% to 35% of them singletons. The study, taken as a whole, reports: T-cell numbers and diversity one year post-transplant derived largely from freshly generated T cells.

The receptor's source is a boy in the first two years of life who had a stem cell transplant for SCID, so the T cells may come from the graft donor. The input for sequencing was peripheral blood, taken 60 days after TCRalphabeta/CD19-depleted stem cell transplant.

CDR3 sequence reads: CSAYLAGVKDTQYF. In DNA form, the CDR3 reads TGCAGTGCCTACCTAGCGGGGGTTAAAGATACGCAGTATTTT. The chain combines TRBV20-1 with TRBJ2-3; the match to TRBD2 covers 10 bases. Per the germline V gene, CDR1 is DFQATT and CDR2 is SNEGSKA (reference sequence). The CDR3 is 14 amino acids. The junction had 8 bases not matched to a gene; V was cut back by 6 bases and J by 5 bases.